The present TCR beta chain was sequenced within a study of T cell repertoires in cytomegalovirus infection. Looked up from germline, CDR1 is SGHRS and CDR2 is YFSETQ. The trim removed 4 bases at V and 4 bases at J, leaving 9 bases unmatched. There are 16 residues in the CDR3. General study results and limits: CMV-specific HLA-C-restricted TCR beta clonotypes dominated the ex vivo response. Identification of carriers of CMV plus the relevant HLA was achieved through cumulative public TCR beta family frequency.

Regarding this clonotype: As yet, its antigen is unknown.

MiXCR was run by TCRdb on the reads, yielding one entry per CDR3 protein. The sample carries 300,000 or so distinct CDR3 sequences, roughly 26% recorded once. Sequencing input: PBMCs. This chain uses TRBV5-1 with TRBJ1-5; 9 bases match TRBD1. The TCR comes from a human donor in good health (CMV status not recorded). Some clones in this sample may be carry-over from other donors' samples. The CDR3 DNA reads as TGCGCCAGCAGCCCCGGGACAGGGCCGATGAATCAGCCCCAGCATTTT. This gives the protein CASSPGTGPMNQPQHF.